This TCR beta chain was identified in a study of T cells after somatic rescue of genetic block. V dropped 2 bases and J dropped 8 bases, with 9 bases sitting between them. Germline CDR1 reads ENHRY; CDR2 reads SYGVKD. This CDR3 comprises 13 residues. By its share, this clone is medium-sized. Sequencing was performed with immunoSEQ multiplex PCR; in TCRdb, only in-frame clones are kept and a portion is missing. The table shows some 15,000 clones, with more than 65% occurring only once. The chain employs TRBV10-3 and TRBJ1-4; D ambiguous. Sequenced: peripheral blood mononuclear cells (PBMCs). The sequence came from a boy aged 5-17 years. CDR3 in amino acids: CAISENYLEKLFF. The CDR3 nucleotides read TGTGCCATCAGTGAGAACTATTTAGAAAAACTGTTTTTT.